This paragraph covers one T cell receptor (beta chain) sequence. The V gene's germline CDR1 is LNHDA and CDR2 SQIVND (reference sequence). Trimming took 7 bases from V and 3 from J, leaving 16 bases between them. The CDR3 has 14 amino acids. These data belong to a study of control samples from healthy donors and cancer patients. The protocol was immunoSEQ multiplex PCR, while the TCRdb copy is restricted to in-frame clones and leaves out a portion. The table lists about 130,000 clones, less than 90% of them singletons. Material: blood. This rearrangement joins TRBV19 to TRBJ2-7, with D perhaps TRBD1 or TRBD2 (5 bases each). This receptor was identified in a man aged 18-30 years in good health. CDR3 coding DNA: TGTGCCAGTAACCCCGGGACGGCCTACTACGAGCAGTACTTC. Protein: CASNPGTAYYEQYF. The full variable domain, its missing parts supplied by reference TRBV19 and TRBJ2-7, is DGGITQSPKYLFRKEGQNVTLSCEQNLNHDAMYWYRQDPGQGLRLIYYSQIVNDFQKGDIAEGYSVSREKKESFPLTVTSAQKNPTAFYLCASNPGTAYYEQYFGPGTRLTVT.